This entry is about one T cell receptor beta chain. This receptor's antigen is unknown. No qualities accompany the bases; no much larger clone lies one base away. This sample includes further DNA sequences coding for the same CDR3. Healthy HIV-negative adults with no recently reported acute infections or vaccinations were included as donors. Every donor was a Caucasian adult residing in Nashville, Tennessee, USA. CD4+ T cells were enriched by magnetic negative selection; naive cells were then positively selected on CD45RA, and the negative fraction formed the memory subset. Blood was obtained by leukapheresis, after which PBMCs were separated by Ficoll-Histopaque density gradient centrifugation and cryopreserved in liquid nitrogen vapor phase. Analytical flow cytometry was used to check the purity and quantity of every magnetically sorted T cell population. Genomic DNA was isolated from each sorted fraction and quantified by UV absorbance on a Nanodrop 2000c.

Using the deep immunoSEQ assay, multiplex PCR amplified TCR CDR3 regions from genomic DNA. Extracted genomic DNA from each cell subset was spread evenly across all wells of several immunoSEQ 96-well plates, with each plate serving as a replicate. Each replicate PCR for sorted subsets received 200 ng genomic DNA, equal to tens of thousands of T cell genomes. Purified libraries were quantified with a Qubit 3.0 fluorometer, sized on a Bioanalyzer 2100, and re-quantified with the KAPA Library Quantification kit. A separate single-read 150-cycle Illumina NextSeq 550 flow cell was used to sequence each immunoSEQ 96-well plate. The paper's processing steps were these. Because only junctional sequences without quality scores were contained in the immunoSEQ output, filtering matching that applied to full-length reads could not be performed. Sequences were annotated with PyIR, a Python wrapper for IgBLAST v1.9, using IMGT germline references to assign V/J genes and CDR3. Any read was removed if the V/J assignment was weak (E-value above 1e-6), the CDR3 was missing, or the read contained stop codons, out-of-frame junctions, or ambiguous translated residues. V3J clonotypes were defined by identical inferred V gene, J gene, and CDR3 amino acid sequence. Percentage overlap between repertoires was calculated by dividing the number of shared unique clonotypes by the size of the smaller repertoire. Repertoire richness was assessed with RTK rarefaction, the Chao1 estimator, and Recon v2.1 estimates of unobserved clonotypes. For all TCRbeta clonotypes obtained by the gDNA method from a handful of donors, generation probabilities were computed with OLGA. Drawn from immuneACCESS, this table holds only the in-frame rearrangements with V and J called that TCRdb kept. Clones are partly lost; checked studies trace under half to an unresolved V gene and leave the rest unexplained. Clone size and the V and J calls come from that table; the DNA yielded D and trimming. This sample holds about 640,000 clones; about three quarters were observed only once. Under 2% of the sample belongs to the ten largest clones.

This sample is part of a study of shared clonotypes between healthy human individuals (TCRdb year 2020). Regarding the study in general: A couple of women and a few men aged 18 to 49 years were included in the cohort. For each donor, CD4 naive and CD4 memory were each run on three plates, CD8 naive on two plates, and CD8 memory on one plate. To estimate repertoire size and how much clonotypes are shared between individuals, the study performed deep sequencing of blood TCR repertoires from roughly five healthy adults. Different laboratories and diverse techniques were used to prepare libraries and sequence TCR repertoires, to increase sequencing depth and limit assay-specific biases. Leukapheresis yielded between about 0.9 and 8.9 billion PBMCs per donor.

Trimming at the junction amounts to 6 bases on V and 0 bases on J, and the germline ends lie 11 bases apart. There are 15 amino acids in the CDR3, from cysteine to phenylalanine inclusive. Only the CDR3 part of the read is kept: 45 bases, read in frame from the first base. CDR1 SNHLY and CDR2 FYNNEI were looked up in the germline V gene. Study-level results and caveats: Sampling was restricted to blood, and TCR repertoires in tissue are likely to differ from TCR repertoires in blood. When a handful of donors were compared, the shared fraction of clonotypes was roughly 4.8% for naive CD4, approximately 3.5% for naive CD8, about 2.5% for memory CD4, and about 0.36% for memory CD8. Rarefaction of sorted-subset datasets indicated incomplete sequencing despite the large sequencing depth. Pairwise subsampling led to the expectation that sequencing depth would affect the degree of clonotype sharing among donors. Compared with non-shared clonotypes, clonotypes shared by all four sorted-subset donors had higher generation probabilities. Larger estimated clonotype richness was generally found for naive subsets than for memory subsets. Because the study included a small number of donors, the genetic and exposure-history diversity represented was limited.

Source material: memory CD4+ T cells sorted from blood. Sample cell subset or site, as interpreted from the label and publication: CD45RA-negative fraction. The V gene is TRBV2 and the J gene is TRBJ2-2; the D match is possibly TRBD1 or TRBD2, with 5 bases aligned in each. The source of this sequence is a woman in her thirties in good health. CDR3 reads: CASRAGTANTGELFF. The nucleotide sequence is TGTGCCAGCAGAGCCGGGACCGCGAACACCGGGGAGCTGTTTTTT.